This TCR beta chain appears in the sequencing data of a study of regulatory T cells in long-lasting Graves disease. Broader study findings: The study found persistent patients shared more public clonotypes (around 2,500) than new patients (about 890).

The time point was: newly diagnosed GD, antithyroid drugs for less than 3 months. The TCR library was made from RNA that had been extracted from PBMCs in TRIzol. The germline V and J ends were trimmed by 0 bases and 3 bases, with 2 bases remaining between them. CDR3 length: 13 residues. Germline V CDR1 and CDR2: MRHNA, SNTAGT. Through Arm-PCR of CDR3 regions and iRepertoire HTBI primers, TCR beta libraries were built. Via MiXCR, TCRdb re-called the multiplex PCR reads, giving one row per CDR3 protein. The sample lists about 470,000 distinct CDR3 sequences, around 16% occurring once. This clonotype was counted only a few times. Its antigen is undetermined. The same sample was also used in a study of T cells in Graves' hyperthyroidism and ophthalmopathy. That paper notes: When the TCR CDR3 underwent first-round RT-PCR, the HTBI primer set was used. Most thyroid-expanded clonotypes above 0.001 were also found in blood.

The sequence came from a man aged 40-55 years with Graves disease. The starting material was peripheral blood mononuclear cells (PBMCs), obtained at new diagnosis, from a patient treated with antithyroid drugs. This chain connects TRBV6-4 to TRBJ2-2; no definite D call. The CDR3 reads CASSDSDTGELFF. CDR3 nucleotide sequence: TGTGCCAGCAGTGACTCGGACACCGGGGAGCTGTTTTTT.